The rows below give T cell receptor beta chains drawn from one sample of a study of CD8+CD57+ T cells in acquired aplastic anemia. TCRdb passed the reads through MiXCR, listing each CDR3 protein once. The sample lists under 200,000 distinct CDR3 sequences; 48% were seen once. Sequencing was done on a sample of sorted CD4+, CD8+, or CD8+CD57+ T cells (not recorded which) from PBMCs. All receptors come from a human donor with aplastic anemia. The CDR3 runs from the conserved cysteine through the conserved F or W. D genes are given only for firm matches. Size is omitted from some rows. Given values are once, few, many or a class for expanded clones.

V: TRBV11-2
D: TRBD1
size: .
J: TRBJ2-5
CDR3: CASSAPTGKQETQYF
DNA: TGTGCCAGCAGCGCCCCGACAGGGAAACAGGAGACCCAGTACTTC

V: TRBV2
D: .
size: .
J: TRBJ1-5
CDR3: CASSERGRGNQPKHF
DNA: TGTGCCAGCAGTGAAAGGGGTAGGGGCAATCAGCCCAAGCATTTT

V: TRBV20-1
D: TRBD2
size: many
J: TRBJ2-3
CDR3: CSASGAVGTSGGDTQYF
DNA: TGCAGTGCTAGCGGGGCCGTGGGGACTAGCGGGGGAGATACGCAGTATTTT

V: TRBV7-6
D: TRBD1
size: few
J: TRBJ2-7
CDR3: CASGQVGEQYF
DNA: TGTGCCTCCGGACAGGTCGGGGAGCAGTACTTC

V: TRBV2
D: .
size: .
J: TRBJ2-5
CDR3: CASSDLGEAQYF
DNA: TGTGCCAGCAGCGACCTCGGGGAGGCCCAGTACTTC

V: TRBV2
D: TRBD2
size: .
J: TRBJ2-5
CDR3: CASSDPGLAGVWTQYF
DNA: TGTGCCAGCAGTGATCCGGGACTAGCGGGAGTGTGGACCCAGTACTTC

V: TRBV19
D: TRBD1
size: many
J: TRBJ2-5
CDR3: CASSTRDSRTQYF
DNA: TGTGCCAGTAGTACGAGGGACAGCCGGACCCAGTACTTC

V: TRBV12-3/TRBV12-4
D: TRBD2
size: many
J: TRBJ2-3
CDR3: CASSLILAGVTDTQYF
DNA: TGTGCCAGCAGTTTAATTTTAGCGGGAGTAACAGATACGCAGTATTTT

V: TRBV7-8
D: TRBD2
size: .
J: TRBJ2-1
CDR3: CASSLASGGAHEQFF
DNA: TGTGCCAGCAGCTTGGCTAGCGGGGGGGCGCATGAGCAGTTCTTC

V: TRBV7-8
D: .
size: many
J: TRBJ2-2
CDR3: CASSLLRETGELFF
DNA: TGTGCCAGCAGCCTACTCAGGGAGACCGGGGAGCTGTTTTTT

V: TRBV18
D: .
size: .
J: TRBJ2-2
CDR3: CASSPRNTGELFF
DNA: TGTGCCAGCTCACCACGGAACACCGGGGAGCTGTTTTTT

V: TRBV5-1
D: .
size: many
J: TRBJ1-5
CDR3: CASSLDSHQPQHF
DNA: TGCGCCAGCAGCTTGGACAGTCATCAGCCCCAGCATTTT

V: TRBV29-1
D: TRBD1
size: many
J: TRBJ2-1
CDR3: CSVRQGDYNEQFF
DNA: TGCAGCGTGCGACAGGGGGATTACAATGAGCAGTTCTTC

V: TRBV11-2
D: TRBD1
size: .
J: TRBJ1-6
CDR3: CASSRTGGRSPLHF
DNA: TGTGCCAGCAGCAGGACAGGGGGCCGGTCACCCCTCCACTTT

V: TRBV2
D: .
size: few
J: TRBJ1-6
CDR3: CACRSKGQQNSPLHF
DNA: TGTGCTTGTAGATCGAAAGGACAGCAGAATTCACCCCTCCACTTT

V: TRBV5-1
D: .
size: .
J: TRBJ2-2
CDR3: CASSLAVGASNTGELFF
DNA: TGCGCCAGCAGCTTGGCCGTAGGGGCGTCTAACACCGGGGAGCTGTTTTTT

V: TRBV19
D: .
size: .
J: TRBJ1-2
CDR3: CASRNNNYGYTF
DNA: TGTGCCAGTAGAAACAATAACTATGGCTACACCTTC

V: TRBV7-8
D: .
size: .
J: TRBJ1-2
CDR3: CASSGDGNYGYTF
DNA: TGTGCCAGCAGCGGAGACGGAAACTATGGCTACACCTTC

V: TRBV7-6
D: .
size: many
J: TRBJ2-3
CDR3: CASSLAQASTDTQYF
DNA: TGTGCCAGCAGCTTAGCGCAGGCTAGCACAGATACGCAGTATTTT

V: TRBV18
D: TRBD1
size: .
J: TRBJ2-3
CDR3: CASSPGQGSLGRTDTQYF
DNA: TGTGCCAGCTCACCTGGACAGGGATCTTTAGGGAGGACAGATACGCAGTATTTT

V: TRBV9
D: TRBD2
size: .
J: TRBJ2-1
CDR3: CASSVAGGPNEQFF
DNA: TGTGCCAGCAGCGTAGCGGGAGGGCCCAATGAGCAGTTCTTC

V: TRBV20-1
D: TRBD2
size: many
J: TRBJ2-1
CDR3: CSAINSGSSYNEQFF
DNA: TGCAGTGCTATTAATAGCGGGAGCTCCTACAATGAGCAGTTCTTC

V: TRBV14
D: TRBD1
size: many
J: TRBJ1-2
CDR3: CASSPDRGPLYGYTF
DNA: TGTGCCAGCAGCCCCGACAGGGGGCCCCTCTATGGCTACACCTTC

V: TRBV10-2
D: .
size: few
J: TRBJ1-4
CDR3: CASSDISRGKLFF
DNA: TGCGCCAGCAGTGATATCTCGAGAGGAAAACTGTTTTTT

V: TRBV7-9
D: .
size: .
J: TRBJ2-5
CDR3: CASSQGLAPGQETQYF
DNA: TGTGCCAGCAGCCAAGGTCTAGCGCCAGGACAAGAGACCCAGTACTTC